The next 32 T cell receptor beta chains were all read from a single sample in a study of blood T cell repertoires in COVID-19. The protocol was immunoSEQ multiplex PCR, while the TCRdb copy is restricted to in-frame clones and leaves out a portion. The sample has over 120,000 clones; roughly 80% are singletons. Sequencing used peripheral blood. These receptors originate from a human donor in a cohort sampled during active COVID-19.

V usage is TRBV7-2 and J usage is TRBJ2-7; D might be TRBD1 (6 bases). Germline V gives CDR1 SGHTA, CDR2 FQGNSA. Trimming took off 2 bases at V and 4 bases at J, with 12 bases between the two ends. The CDR3 is made up of 14 amino acids. CDR3 sequence (DNA): TGTGCCAGCAGCTTAAGTGGTAGGGGGTACGAGCAGTACGTC. Protein sequence: CASSLSGRGYEQYV.

The chain uses TRBV5-4 and TRBJ2-5, with D possibly being TRBD1 (6 bases). Trimming stripped 0 bases from V and 4 bases from J, with 10 bases between. The CDR3 loop spans 14 amino acids. Germline V gene lookup returns CDR1 SGHNT and CDR2 YYREEE (reference sequence). CDR3 sequence: CASSLDSRGETQYF. CDR3 sequence (DNA): TGTGCCAGCAGCTTGGATTCCAGGGGAGAGACCCAGTACTTC.

The J gene is TRBJ1-3, the V gene TRBV4-1, with 8 bases aligning to TRBD1. CDR1 MGHRA and CDR2 YSYEKL come from the germline V gene. The trim removed 1 base at V and 2 bases at J, leaving 19 bases unmatched. This CDR3 is built from 21 residues. CDR3 region: CASSQARGAGGLLGPGNTIYF. DNA for the CDR3: TGCGCCAGCAGCCAAGCTCGAGGGGCAGGGGGCCTGCTTGGTCCTGGAAACACCATATATTTT.

J is TRBJ2-4 and V is TRBV28, with TRBD1 matching 10 bases. The CDR3 is 17 amino acids. V shed 5 bases, J shed 1 base, and the junction held 8 bases outside the gene matches. Germline V CDR1 and CDR2: MDHEN, SYDVKM. The CDR3 DNA reads as TGTGCCAGCAGTGGGACAGGGGACACGACGGCCAAAAACATTCAGTACTTC. Translation gives CASSGTGDTTAKNIQYF.

V and J are TRBV2 and TRBJ2-3, with 7 bases that match TRBD2. After removal of 0 bases from V and 4 bases from J, the junction contained 10 bases not matched to a gene. The germline gives CDR1 SNHLY, CDR2 FYNNEI. CDR3 size: 17 residues. CDR3 protein: CASSEARRGEGSDTQYF. CDR3 bases: TGTGCCAGCAGTGAAGCGCGTCGAGGGGAGGGCTCAGATACGCAGTATTTT.

The rearrangement links TRBV5-1 to TRBJ1-6; 7 bases are shared with TRBD1. Germline loops: CDR1 SGHRS, CDR2 YFSETQ. The CDR3 spans 18 residues. Trimming at V came to 0 bases and at J to 8 bases, leaving 14 bases not matched to a gene. CDR3 in DNA: TGCGCCAGCAGCTTGGGAGGGGGCTATCCTGACATTCATTCACCCCTCCACTTT. Its protein is CASSLGGGYPDIHSPLHF.

The rearrangement links TRBV7-8 to TRBJ1-5, with 7 bases that match TRBD1. There are 16 residues in the CDR3. Germline trimming cut 5 bases from V and 4 bases from J; bases unmatched to any gene: 11. CDR1 and CDR2 (germline): SGHVS, FQNEAQ. CDR3 sequence reads: CASSPRRGQINQPQHF. The DNA for the CDR3 is TGTGCCAGCAGCCCAAGAAGGGGACAGATAAATCAGCCCCAGCATTTT.

The chain combines TRBV5-1 with TRBJ2-3; tentative D call: TRBD1 (6 bases). The CDR3 has 15 residues. The germline V and J ends were trimmed by 0 bases and 4 bases, with 12 bases remaining between them. The germline CDR1 and CDR2 sequences are SGHRS and YFSETQ. CDR3 nucleotide sequence: TGCGCCAGCAGCTTGGTCAGGGGCGGTGCAGATACGCAGTATTTT. Translated, it gives CASSLVRGGADTQYF.

This clone was seen just once. The CDR3 spells CASSYRGSKGNSPLHF. In DNA form, the CDR3 reads TGTGCCAGCAGTTACAGGGGGTCTAAGGGTAATTCACCCCTCCACTTT. This sequence joins TRBV2 and TRBJ1-6, with TRBD1 matching 8 bases. Germline V gives CDR1 SNHLY, CDR2 FYNNEI. V lost 5 bases to trimming and J lost 6 bases; unmatched junction nucleotides: 9. This CDR3 contains 16 residues.

In this sample, this clone turned up once. J is TRBJ2-1 and V is TRBV2; 10 bases are shared with TRBD2. Germline CDR1 reads SNHLY; CDR2 reads FYNNEI. The CDR3 totals 15 residues. J lost 5 bases, V lost 4 bases, and 5 bases had no gene match. CDR3 sequence: CASSVRTSGDNEQFF. The CDR3 coding sequence is TGTGCCAGCAGTGTGCGGACTAGCGGTGACAATGAGCAGTTCTTC.

CDR3 region: CASRRLSGGTDTQYF. CDR3 DNA: TGTGCCAGCCGACGACTAAGCGGGGGAACAGATACGCAGTATTTT. This chain joins TRBV27 and TRBJ2-3, with TRBD2 identical over 8 bases. The CDR3 has 15 residues. Trimming cost V 8 bases and J 3 bases; bases outside gene matches: 10. Germline V gene sequence: CDR1 MNHEY, CDR2 SMNVEV (reference sequence).

The chain joins TRBV30 to TRBJ2-3, with a tentative D call TRBD1 (5 bases). Germline V lookup: CDR1 GTSNPN, CDR2 SVGIG (reference sequence). The ends were cut back, 7 bases at V and 4 bases at J, with 15 bases in the middle. The CDR3 runs 13 residues. Written as DNA, the CDR3 is TGTGCCTTCTCCCGGCAGGGATCAGATACGCAGTATTTT. Its translation is CAFSRQGSDTQYF. Variable domain in full (rest from reference TRBV30 and TRBJ2-3): SQTIHQWPATLVQPVGSPLSLECTVEGTSNPNLYWYRQAAGRGLQLLFYSVGIGQISSEVPQNLSASRPQDRQFILSSKKLLLSDSGFYLCAFSRQGSDTQYFGPGTRLTVL.

As DNA, the CDR3 is TGTGCCAGCAGCCAAGATATCGGGGGGGGGCTTAACACAGATACGCAGTATTTT. It codes for CASSQDIGGGLNTDTQYF. The chain couples TRBV4-2 to TRBJ2-3, with TRBD2 identical over 8 bases. Losses at the gene ends were 0 bases for V and 2 bases for J; bases not matched to a gene: 10. There are 18 residues in the CDR3. Germline-derived CDR1 and CDR2 are LGHNA and YNFKEQ.

This clone was picked up a small number of times. V and J are TRBV7-3 and TRBJ1-2; D perhaps matches TRBD1 (5 bases). CDR3 size: 15 residues. Germline-derived CDR1 and CDR2 are SGHTA and FQGTGA. V lost 0 bases, J lost 2 bases, and 10 bases lay in between. CDR3 sequence: CASSLTGDSNYGYTF. In nucleotides, the CDR3 is TGTGCCAGCAGCTTAACAGGGGATTCGAACTATGGCTACACCTTC.

V usage is TRBV3-1 (or the pseudogene TRBV3-2) and J usage is TRBJ2-1, with 7 bases identical to TRBD2. Germline trimming cut 4 bases from V and 1 base from J; bases unmatched to any gene: 4. The CDR3 extends over 15 amino acids. Germline V gene sequence: CDR1 LGHDT, CDR2 YNNKEL (reference sequence). This CDR3 is CASSPSGRSYNEQFF. CDR3 nucleotide sequence: TGTGCCAGCAGCCCTAGCGGTAGATCCTACAATGAGCAGTTCTTC.

The J gene is TRBJ2-3, the V gene TRBV20-1; TRBD1 agrees at 9 bases. Germline CDR1 DFQATT, CDR2 SNEGSKA (reference sequence). CDR3 size: 15 residues. Unmatched junction bases numbered 9, after V lost 3 bases and J lost 5 bases. CDR3 region: CSASGFGTGRDTQYF. The CDR3 bases are TGCAGTGCTAGTGGATTCGGGACAGGGAGAGATACGCAGTATTTT.

The genes are TRBV28 and TRBJ2-7; TRBD1 matches 9 bases. The germline V gene has CDR1 MDHEN and CDR2 SYDVKM. The CDR3 extends over 14 amino acids. Trimming removed 7 bases from V and 0 bases from J; junction bases left unmatched: 4. CDR3 bases: TGTGCCAGCACTGGGACAGGGAGCTCCTACGAGCAGTACGTC. This gives the protein CASTGTGSSYEQYV.

The chain links TRBV5-1 to TRBJ2-2, with D possibly being TRBD2 (5 bases). The V gene's germline CDR1 is SGHRS and CDR2 YFSETQ. V was shortened by 0 bases and J by 7 bases, with 10 bases between the two germline ends. The CDR3 spans 14 residues. The CDR3 reads CASSLGLRDGELFF. DNA of the CDR3: TGCGCCAGCAGCTTGGGACTGAGGGACGGGGAGCTGTTTTTT. The whole variable domain, filled in from reference TRBV5-1 and TRBJ2-2, reads KAGVTQTPRYLIKTRGQQVTLSCSPISGHRSVSWYQQTPGQGLQFLFEYFSETQRNKGNFPGRFSGRQFSNSRSEMNVSTLELGDSALYLCASSLGLRDGELFFGEGSRLTVL.

The CDR3 spells CASSYSWTGIDQPQHF. DNA for the CDR3: TGTGCCAGCAGTTACTCCTGGACAGGGATTGATCAGCCCCAGCATTTT. The chain couples TRBV6-6 to TRBJ1-5, with 8 nucleotides matching TRBD1. V lost 0 bases and J lost 5; bases outside the gene matches: 6. Per the germline V gene, CDR1 is MNHNY and CDR2 is SVGAGI (reference sequence). The CDR3 is 16 amino acids.

This clone is a singleton in its sample. The rearrangement joins TRBV7-8 to TRBJ1-1, with TRBD1 as a possible D gene (5 bases). In germline, CDR1 is SGHVS, CDR2 FQNEAQ. The CDR3 length is 14 residues. With 0 bases removed from V and 3 bases from J, the gap between germline ends came to 8 bases. The CDR3 sequence: CASSLAGRDTEAFF. In nucleotides, the CDR3 is TGTGCCAGCAGCTTAGCGGGCAGGGACACTGAAGCTTTCTTT.

DNA of the CDR3: TGTGCCAGCAGTATACAGGGGTCGGCCGGGGAGCTGTTTTTT. It codes for CASSIQGSAGELFF. V is TRBV6-5 and J is TRBJ2-2; 7 bases match TRBD1. The CDR3 sequence is 14 residues long. The germline V gene has CDR1 MNHEY and CDR2 SVGAGI. Germline trimming cut 5 bases from V and 6 bases from J; bases unmatched to any gene: 6.

This chain uses TRBV28 with TRBJ2-1; possible D gene TRBD2, 5 bases. V was pared by 2 bases and J by 7 bases, with 18 bases between. The germline gives CDR1 MDHEN, CDR2 SYDVKM. The CDR3 runs 16 residues. CDR3 loop: CASSLGLAPYGNEQFF. For the CDR3, the DNA is TGTGCCAGCAGTTTAGGTCTAGCCCCCTATGGAAATGAGCAGTTCTTC. Full variable domain (missing parts from reference TRBV28 and TRBJ2-1): DVKVTQSSRYLVKRTGEKVFLECVQDMDHENMFWYRQDPGLGLRLIYFSYDVKMKEKGDIPEGYSVSREKKERFSLILESASTNQTSMYLCASSLGLAPYGNEQFFGPGTRLTVL.

The V and J genes are TRBV9 and TRBJ2-1, with D possibly TRBD1 on 5 matching bases. This CDR3 region has 18 residues. Trimming removed 0 bases at V and 3 bases at J, with 19 bases between. The germline V gene encodes CDR1 SGDLS and CDR2 YYNGEE. As DNA, the CDR3 is TGTGCCAGCAGCGTAGGTTCGGTTGGGCAGGGCAGCTACAATGAGCAGTTCTTC. Amino acids: CASSVGSVGQGSYNEQFF.

This chain uses TRBV10-3 with TRBJ1-5, with a weak D call TRBD1 (5 bases). The V and J ends lost 10 bases and 5 bases respectively, with 12 bases between them. The germline V gene encodes CDR1 ENHRY and CDR2 SYGVKD. This CDR3 spans 12 amino acids. The CDR3 here is CASQGGDQPQHF. In nucleotides, the CDR3 is TGTGCCAGTCAGGGTGGCGATCAGCCCCAGCATTTT.

The rearrangement links TRBV5-1 to TRBJ2-2; D not certain. Trimming removed 1 base at V and 0 bases at J, with 7 bases between. The germline CDR1 and CDR2 sequences are SGHRS and YFSETQ. The CDR3 loop spans 15 amino acids. Here the CDR3 reads CASSLYGPNTGELFF. CDR3 DNA sequence: TGCGCCAGCAGCTTGTATGGCCCGAACACCGGGGAGCTGTTTTTT.

J is TRBJ2-1 and V is TRBV7-2; D possibly corresponds to TRBD1 (7 bases). Germline CDR1 and CDR2: SGHTA and FQGNSA. The CDR3 consists of 15 residues. With 3 bases removed from V and 5 bases from J, the gap between germline ends came to 14 bases. The CDR3 region is CASSLVEGAHNEQFF. The CDR3 DNA reads as TGTGCCAGCAGCTTGGTGGAGGGGGCCCACAATGAGCAGTTCTTC.

The gene calls are TRBV6-5 and TRBJ1-6; perhaps TRBD1 as D (6 bases). V was trimmed by 2 bases and J by 5 bases, leaving 13 bases between them. The germline gives CDR1 MNHEY, CDR2 SVGAGI. The CDR3 has 16 amino acids. CDR3 sequence reads: CASSYAKGHNNSPLHF. CDR3 nucleotides: TGTGCCAGCAGTTACGCCAAGGGACATAATAATTCACCCCTCCACTTT.

This clone has only a few counts. This chain uses TRBV11-2 with TRBJ1-1; D remains ambiguous. The V end lost 2 bases, the J end lost 1 base, and 5 bases lay between the germline ends. The CDR3 is made up of 13 amino acids. From germline, CDR1 is SGHAT and CDR2 FQNNGV. The CDR3 DNA sequence: TGTGCCAGCAGCTTATTTCAGAACACTGAAGCTTTCTTT. Its protein product is CASSLFQNTEAFF.

The CDR3 region is CASSLGVRGRRYNEQFF. The CDR3 region has the DNA TGTGCCAGCAGTTTAGGAGTAAGGGGGCGTCGATACAATGAGCAGTTCTTC. V usage is TRBV28 and J usage is TRBJ2-1; 7 nucleotides line up with TRBD1. The germline gives CDR1 MDHEN, CDR2 SYDVKM. CDR3 length: 17 amino acids. V shed 2 bases, J shed 4 bases, and the junction held 11 bases outside the gene matches.

This chain joins TRBV9 and TRBJ1-1; 7 bases are shared with TRBD1. Trimming cost V 2 bases and J 5 bases; bases outside gene matches: 6. Germline V lookup: CDR1 SGDLS, CDR2 YYNGEE. CDR3 length: 14 amino acids. In DNA, the CDR3 is TGTGCCAGCAGCGTGACAGGGTGGGGAACTGAAGCTTTCTTT. It is translated as CASSVTGWGTEAFF. Full variable domain (rest looked up from reference TRBV9 and TRBJ1-1): DSGVTQTPKHLITATGQRVTLRCSPRSGDLSVYWYQQSLDQGLQFLIQYYNGEERAKGNILERFSAQQFPDLHSELNLSSLELGDSALYFCASSVTGWGTEAFFGQGTRLTVV.

The chain combines TRBV12-3 or TRBV12-4 with TRBJ1-2; TRBD1 aligns across 8 bases. V shed 5 bases, J shed 3 bases, and the junction held 2 bases outside the gene matches. The CDR3 has 13 residues. The CDR3 protein is CASSLTGDYGYTF. CDR3 coding DNA: TGTGCCAGCAGTCTGACAGGGGACTATGGCTACACCTTC.

The chain couples TRBV5-6 to TRBJ1-3; a possible D gene is TRBD1 (5 bases). CDR1 is SGHDT, CDR2 YYEEEE, per germline. The CDR3 is 16 residues long. Trimming left V 1 base short and J 2 bases short, with 13 bases between. DNA of the CDR3: TGTGCCAGCAGCTTGTGGGCAGGGCGCGCTGGAAACACCATATATTTT. It specifies CASSLWAGRAGNTIYF.